This T cell receptor (beta chain) was obtained from a study of cytomegalovirus exposure and HLA in healthy donors (dated by TCRdb to 2015 to 2018). Regarding the study in general: According to an earlier analysis of several hundred of the donors, roughly 180 million T cells yielded 100 million or so unique TCR beta sequences and less than 300 Gb of sequence data. Of the approximately 400 genotyped donors, roughly 80% fell in the genetic ancestry cluster associated with self-reported Caucasian donors. Several DR-DQ haplotypes were treated as single units for association and clustering because of strong linkage in the cohort. To study patterns of TCR occurrence, a later analysis re-analyzed previously published TCR beta repertoires from around 700 donors and added high-resolution HLA genotyping. High-throughput TCR immunosequencing, statistical association of individual TCRs with disease status, and machine learning were combined to predict cytomegalovirus infection status. Among around 400 genotyped donors of the cohort, an average of around 250,000 unique TCR beta nucleotide sequences was sequenced per donor, of which 15% to 20% were non-productive. Both class I and class II loci were covered by HLA typing, at four-digit resolution. All discovery cohort repertoires had been generated using a single sequencing platform. Rather than using new phenotypic data, the later analysis identified candidate immune exposures from TCR beta sequences and from how often those sequences occurred across donors. Using immunosequencing, the study profiled T cell repertoires from some 670 subjects and related those repertoires to cytomegalovirus serostatus. A later genetic analysis used genome-wide SNP genotypes for about 60% of the roughly 700 donors, treating that subset as a discovery cohort. Typing coverage varied by locus: roughly 629-640 donors for A, B, C, DRB1 and DQB1; some 520 for DQA1; over 600 for DPA1; approximately 450 for DPB1. Donor age, sex, ethnicity and CMV serostatus were compiled together with the repertoire data. About 310 gigabases of sequencing data and approximately 85 million unique TCR sequences were included in an early release covering roughly 600 HLA-typed donors. A separate validation cohort of 100 to 150 different subjects was used in addition to the roughly 670-subject first cohort. The study was designed to test whether signatures of past pathogen exposure could be identified by cataloging public T cell receptors. An earlier analysis of about 620 of the donors applied high-throughput TCR beta sequencing to assess whether each TCR beta V gene segment acted as functional or pseudogenic. Study-wide conclusions, independent of this receptor: This cohort had only TCR beta chains sequenced, and the lack of alpha or paired-chain data limited which features could be detected. Most TCR sequences were observed very rarely across donors, whereas some public TCRs were present in many individuals. Strong co-occurrence of HLA alleles, especially DR and DQ, made assigning TCR associations to individual alleles difficult. A later genetic analysis reported fewer N-insertions in productive TCRs among donors in an Asian-associated ancestry cluster than the roughly 700-donor mean. In a later analysis, HLA-associated TCR beta chains showed more clonal expansion and lower generation probabilities than non-associated chains that were equally common. Broadly in line with IMGT annotations, most TCR beta V segments showed up in productive rearrangements about 87% or about 30% of the time in an earlier analysis of 587 of the donors. Because HLA typing was unavailable for some donors at each locus, only the typed subset was used in association tests. CMV serostatus was the only immune exposure information available for the cohort. Because counts were too low, roughly 17 rarely observed V segments, including chromosome 9 orphons, were left out of the earlier analysis of about 620 of the donors. Correlated functional status among segregating V segments might reflect linkage disequilibrium, but an unknown experimental factor could not be ruled out. The classifier was reported to diagnose cytomegalovirus status with high specificity and sensitivity in both the original cohort and the validation cohort. A further reported finding was that TCR beta sequences accurately predicted the HLA-A and HLA-B alleles for most subjects in the first cohort. In the study, some 160 TCR beta chains were listed as associated with cytomegalovirus. A few of the identified cytomegalovirus-associated TCR beta chains were confirmed in vitro to be specific for cytomegalovirus antigens. A cluster of highly shared sequence variants was judged likely to represent a technical artifact of the sequencing pipeline. The authors suggested that the approach could potentially be generalized to other disease states and immunological phenotypes. Presence/absence analyses assumed roughly uniform sequencing depth across donors, an assumption that may not hold. In a later analysis, 16,951 TCR beta sequences were associated with specific HLA alleles at a false discovery rate of 0.05. A later analysis found that TCR association rates varied across HLA loci, with DRB1 alleles showing the most associated TCRs and HLA-C alleles the fewest. In a later analysis, most CMV-associated TCR beta chains were found to appear HLA-restricted, with HLA associations seemingly driven largely by CMV exposure. V-gene and J-gene trimming of TCR beta chains was associated with a missense DCLRE1C variant in a later genetic analysis, and the association was replicated in an independent cohort. A later analysis reported that several top co-occurrence clusters appeared linked to parvovirus B19, influenza, CMV and Epstein-Barr virus. Because the 87-base-pair reads could not distinguish some IMGT-functional V segments, including TRBV6-2 and TRBV6-3, those segments were excluded.

Relative to germline, V is 2 bases shorter and J is 2 bases shorter, with 9 bases between their ends. As encoded in the germline V gene, CDR1 is SGHTA while CDR2 is FQGNSA. CDR3 length: 14 amino acids, cysteine to phenylalanine. Only the CDR3 region is kept as DNA, spanning 42 bases read in frame from base 1. The cohort consisted of fewer than 700 healthy bone marrow donors. Cohort members were all nominally healthy when sampled, although unrecorded immune exposures were likely present. The donor tested CMV seronegative and was one of the 352 seronegative cohort members. A peripheral blood sample was provided by each donor, and peripheral blood mononuclear cells were used for TCR beta sequencing. Genomic DNA extraction from the blood cell samples was performed with the Qiagen DNeasy Blood Extraction Kit. This clone was observed once. Its binding antigen is unknown. Base quality data are lacking; no much larger clone is found one base away.

The library relied on the immunoSEQ multiplex PCR assay. The multiplex PCR relied on a mix of 60 forward primers for TCR Vbeta segments and 13 reverse primers for TCR Jbeta segments. The CDR3 region of rearranged TCR beta genes was amplified from genomic DNA with a multiplex PCR assay. The amplified TCR beta libraries were sequenced on the Illumina HiSeq System as 87-base-pair reads. Under the source paper's analysis protocol: A later analysis tallied around 80 million unique TCR beta chains across the 600 to 700 repertoires, and around 10 million of those chains were shared by two or more donors. A nearest-neighbor algorithm error-corrected the raw reads and collapsed the reads into unique sequences, merging closely related sequences to remove PCR and sequencing errors. Alignment of CDR3 sequences to IMGT reference sequences was used to assign V, D and J gene segments. For a sequence to be retained, a match of at least six nucleotides to both a V gene segment and a J gene segment was required. A rearrangement counted as productive if the CDR3 had no stop codons and remained in frame with V and J, and every other rearrangement counted as non-productive. CDR3 was defined by IMGT convention, running from the second conserved V-encoded cysteine to the conserved J-encoded phenylalanine. Sequences without an unambiguous match to a single V gene segment were excluded from the earlier analysis of about 630 of the donors. In an earlier analysis of a few hundred of the donors, V segments were called functional above 56.7% productive rearrangements and were called segregating when the between-donor standard deviation exceeded 5%. To diagnose cytomegalovirus status from the catalog of TCR beta chain sequences, a statistical classification framework was built. A later analysis assigned V and J genes by comparing TCR nucleotide sequences with IMGT/GENE-DB human TR gene sequences. A later analysis assigned CDR3 sequences and most-parsimonious VDJ recombination scenarios with the TCRdist pipeline. In a later analysis, each TCR beta chain was defined by its CDR3 amino acid sequence together with its V-gene family, and reads lacking a unique V-gene family were excluded. In a later analysis, fewer than 650 highly shared, low-generation-probability nucleotide sequences were removed to address suspected cross-contamination and a sequencing artifact. A later analysis calculated a clonal expansion index for each public chain from normalized within-repertoire ranks of inferred template counts. In a later analysis, generation probabilities were computed with a VDJ recombination model fitted to out-of-frame rearrangements, and the resulting probabilities were checked against IGoR. In a later analysis, TCR-TCR, TCR-HLA and TCR-CMV co-occurrence was scored with hypergeometric tests, and a repertoire-size bias correction was applied to TCR pairs. To estimate false discovery rates, a later analysis permuted the HLA or CMV assignments 20 times. In a later analysis, co-occurring TCRs were grouped using DBSCAN, and TCRdist sequence similarity was added for clustering within HLA-allele-positive subsets. Repertoires with fewer than 30,000 or more than 120,000 public chains, plus five repertoires with anomalous nucleotide sharing, were excluded from co-occurrence clustering. TCRdb stores this immuneACCESS table with in-frame sequences only. Part of the clones is absent; in the studies checked, under half of the shortfall reflects unresolved V genes, and no reason is known for the rest. That table supplies the V and J calls and clone size; D and trimming were determined from the DNA. The sample contains 140,000 to 150,000 clones, about 80% of them found a single time. Roughly 4.5% of the sample lies in the top ten.

Sequences were obtained from PBMCs. The chain uses TRBV7-2 and TRBJ2-5, with TRBD1 perhaps the D gene, on 5 matching bases. This receptor was obtained from a man aged 35 to 55 in good health and CMV-seronegative. The CDR3 here reads CASSLWGTQETQYF. The nucleotide sequence is TGTGCCAGCAGCTTATGGGGCACTCAAGAGACCCAGTACTTC.